This is a list of T cell receptor beta chains from one sample in a study of cytomegalovirus exposure and HLA in healthy donors. Some clones are missing from TCRdb's copy, which holds only in-frame ones; the method was immunoSEQ multiplex PCR. This table has around 65,000 clones, around 74% appearing once. The sequenced sample was PBMCs. Source of these receptors: a young woman in good health and CMV-seropositive. CDR3s include the opening cysteine and the closing phenylalanine or tryptophan. The D gene is left open where the match is weak. Clone size appears in some rows only: once, few, many, or a class for an expanded clone.

clone_size: NA
v_call: TRBV5-1
d_call: NA
j_call: TRBJ2-2
cdr3_nt: TGCGCCAGCAGCCAGTTGAGGGACTCCTACACCGGGGAGCTGTTTTTT
cdr3_aa: CASSQLRDSYTGELFF

clone_size: NA
v_call: TRBV30
d_call: NA
j_call: TRBJ1-3
cdr3_nt: TGTGCTGCCCACAAAGGAAACACCATATATTTT
cdr3_aa: CAAHKGNTIYF

clone_size: NA
v_call: TRBV27
d_call: NA
j_call: TRBJ2-3
cdr3_nt: TGTGCCAGCAGTGAATCGGGAGCCCCCACAGATACGCAGTATTTT
cdr3_aa: CASSESGAPTDTQYF

clone_size: NA
v_call: TRBV7-9
d_call: NA
j_call: TRBJ2-2
cdr3_nt: TGTGCCAGCAGCTTAGAGATAAGCCGGAGCGGGGAGCTGTTTTTT
cdr3_aa: CASSLEISRSGELFF

clone_size: once
v_call: TRBV28
d_call: NA
j_call: TRBJ1-1
cdr3_nt: TGTGCCAGCAGTTTAGGCGGGAATATCGAAGCTTTCTTT
cdr3_aa: CASSLGGNIEAFF

clone_size: NA
v_call: TRBV2
d_call: TRBD2
j_call: TRBJ2-1
cdr3_nt: TGTGCCAGCAGTGATCTCGGACTAGCGGCGTCCAAACCTGCCTACAATGAGCAGTTCTTC
cdr3_aa: CASSDLGLAASKPAYNEQFF

clone_size: NA
v_call: TRBV4-1
d_call: TRBD2
j_call: TRBJ2-1
cdr3_nt: TGCGCCAGCAGCCAACGCCCAACCCCGTCGGGAGGGCAGTTCTTC
cdr3_aa: CASSQRPTPSGGQFF

clone_size: NA
v_call: TRBV7-9
d_call: NA
j_call: TRBJ1-6
cdr3_nt: TGTGCCAGCAGCTCCGGGACATCAAATTCACCCCTCCACTTT
cdr3_aa: CASSSGTSNSPLHF

clone_size: NA
v_call: TRBV7-2
d_call: TRBD2
j_call: TRBJ2-7
cdr3_nt: TGTGCCAGCAGCCGGGACTACTCCTACGAGCAGTACTTC
cdr3_aa: CASSRDYSYEQYF

clone_size: NA
v_call: TRBV4-1
d_call: TRBD2
j_call: TRBJ2-1
cdr3_nt: TGCGCCAGCAGCGTACTAGCGGGAGGCCTAAACAATGAGCAATTCTTC
cdr3_aa: CASSVLAGGLNNEQFF

clone_size: NA
v_call: TRBV27
d_call: NA
j_call: TRBJ2-5
cdr3_nt: TGTGCCAGCAGGACTTCTCAGGGGTCACCGTACTTC
cdr3_aa: CASRTSQGSPYF

clone_size: few
v_call: TRBV19
d_call: NA
j_call: TRBJ2-5
cdr3_nt: TGTGCCAGTAGACAGGCCGGGGAGACCCAGTACTTC
cdr3_aa: CASRQAGETQYF

clone_size: NA
v_call: TRBV19
d_call: NA
j_call: TRBJ2-7
cdr3_nt: TGTGCCAGTAGTATTAGCGGTATCTGGGGATCCTACGAGCAGTACTTC
cdr3_aa: CASSISGIWGSYEQYF

clone_size: NA
v_call: TRBV27
d_call: TRBD1
j_call: TRBJ2-5
cdr3_nt: TGTGCCAGCAGTTCTGGGACAGCCTTCGGGACCCAGTACTTC
cdr3_aa: CASSSGTAFGTQYF

clone_size: NA
v_call: TRBV2
d_call: NA
j_call: TRBJ1-2
cdr3_nt: TGTGCCAGCAGCCCCATCTCTGGGGGCGATCGCCCCTTC
cdr3_aa: CASSPISGGDRPF

clone_size: many
v_call: TRBV7-9
d_call: NA
j_call: TRBJ1-1
cdr3_nt: TGTGCCAGCAGCCGACAAGGGAACACTGAAGCTTTCTTT
cdr3_aa: CASSRQGNTEAFF

clone_size: few
v_call: TRBV6-5
d_call: TRBD1
j_call: TRBJ2-7
cdr3_nt: TGTGCCAGCAGTTACGTGGGGACAGTTAGCTCCTACGAGCAGTACTTC
cdr3_aa: CASSYVGTVSSYEQYF

clone_size: NA
v_call: TRBV10-2
d_call: NA
j_call: TRBJ2-7
cdr3_nt: TGCGCCAGCCGCCAGATCTACGAGCAGTACTTC
cdr3_aa: CASRQIYEQYF

clone_size: NA
v_call: TRBV19
d_call: NA
j_call: TRBJ2-2
cdr3_nt: TGTGCCAGTAGAGGAGGGGCCTCCGCGAACACCGGGGAGCTGTTTTTT
cdr3_aa: CASRGGASANTGELFF

clone_size: NA
v_call: TRBV27
d_call: TRBD2
j_call: TRBJ2-7
cdr3_nt: TGTGCCAGCAGTCGATCTAGTTGGCGGGAGAACCCAAGCTACGAGCAGTACTTC
cdr3_aa: CASSRSSWRENPSYEQYF

clone_size: NA
v_call: TRBV9
d_call: NA
j_call: TRBJ2-1
cdr3_nt: TGTGCCAGCAGCGGTGGAACCGACGGGGATGAGCAGTTCTTC
cdr3_aa: CASSGGTDGDEQFF

clone_size: NA
v_call: TRBV27
d_call: NA
j_call: TRBJ1-1
cdr3_nt: TGTGCCAGCAGTCTTACCGACCCTGGACGGGGTGAAGCTTTCTTT
cdr3_aa: CASSLTDPGRGEAFF

clone_size: NA
v_call: TRBV6-6
d_call: NA
j_call: TRBJ1-1
cdr3_nt: TGTGCCAGCAGCCCCGGGACGACAGGAGGTTTCACTGAAGCTTTCTTT
cdr3_aa: CASSPGTTGGFTEAFF

clone_size: once
v_call: TRBV5-4
d_call: TRBD2
j_call: TRBJ2-3
cdr3_nt: TGTGCCAGCAGCTTGAGGGTAGCGGGAGTCGATACGCAGTATTTT
cdr3_aa: CASSLRVAGVDTQYF

clone_size: NA
v_call: TRBV7-8
d_call: TRBD2
j_call: TRBJ2-3
cdr3_nt: TGTGCCAGCAGCCCAGGACTAGCGGGACGGACGCAGTATTTT
cdr3_aa: CASSPGLAGRTQYF

clone_size: NA
v_call: TRBV27
d_call: NA
j_call: TRBJ1-1
cdr3_nt: TGTGCCAGCAGCTCACAGGGTCTGGGGACTGAAGCTTTCTTT
cdr3_aa: CASSSQGLGTEAFF

clone_size: NA
v_call: TRBV5-1
d_call: NA
j_call: TRBJ2-1
cdr3_nt: TGCGCCATCAGCAACCAAAAAGCGGCATACAATGAGCAGTTCTTC
cdr3_aa: CAISNQKAAYNEQFF

clone_size: NA
v_call: TRBV27
d_call: NA
j_call: TRBJ1-2
cdr3_nt: TGTGCCAGCAGTTCGACAGGAGATGGCTACACCTTC
cdr3_aa: CASSSTGDGYTF

clone_size: NA
v_call: TRBV28
d_call: TRBD1
j_call: TRBJ1-4
cdr3_nt: TGTGCCAGCAGTCGCGACAGGGACTATGAAAAACTGTTTTTT
cdr3_aa: CASSRDRDYEKLFF

clone_size: NA
v_call: TRBV5-4
d_call: NA
j_call: TRBJ2-7
cdr3_nt: TGTGCCAGCAGCAAGGAACAGGGCTACGAGCAGTACTTC
cdr3_aa: CASSKEQGYEQYF

clone_size: NA
v_call: TRBV19
d_call: NA
j_call: TRBJ2-5
cdr3_nt: TGTGCCAGTAGTGCCTCCACTTTCCAAGAGACCCAGTACTTC
cdr3_aa: CASSASTFQETQYF

clone_size: NA
v_call: TRBV13
d_call: NA
j_call: TRBJ2-1
cdr3_nt: TGTGCCAGCAGCTCTCCCCGTTTCGGAGGGGAGCAGTTCTTC
cdr3_aa: CASSSPRFGGEQFF

clone_size: NA
v_call: TRBV29-1
d_call: TRBD1
j_call: TRBJ2-6
cdr3_nt: TGCAGCGTTGGAGGGGGCCGGACGTTCTCTGGGGCCAACGTCCTGACTTTC
cdr3_aa: CSVGGGRTFSGANVLTF

clone_size: NA
v_call: TRBV4-2
d_call: NA
j_call: TRBJ1-6
cdr3_nt: TGTGCCAGCAGCCAAGATCGAGGGAATTCACCCCTCCACTTT
cdr3_aa: CASSQDRGNSPLHF

clone_size: NA
v_call: TRBV30
d_call: TRBD2
j_call: TRBJ2-1
cdr3_nt: TGTGCCTGCGGGAGGAAATACAATGAGCAGTTCTTC
cdr3_aa: CACGRKYNEQFF

clone_size: many
v_call: TRBV12-5
d_call: TRBD1
j_call: TRBJ2-7
cdr3_nt: TGTGCTAGTGGTTACAGGGGGCTCTCCTACGAGCAGTACTTC
cdr3_aa: CASGYRGLSYEQYF

clone_size: NA
v_call: TRBV9
d_call: NA
j_call: TRBJ1-1
cdr3_nt: TGTGCCAGCAGCACCCCGGGGGATCCAGAAGCTTTCTTT
cdr3_aa: CASSTPGDPEAFF

clone_size: NA
v_call: TRBV28
d_call: TRBD1
j_call: TRBJ1-2
cdr3_nt: TGTGCCAGCAGTGCCGACAGGGAATGCACCTTC
cdr3_aa: CASSADRECTF

clone_size: NA
v_call: TRBV13
d_call: NA
j_call: TRBJ2-1
cdr3_nt: TGTGCCAGCAGCTACATACGGGAGTTTTCCCTCAATGAGCAGTTCTTC
cdr3_aa: CASSYIREFSLNEQFF

clone_size: NA
v_call: TRBV7-2
d_call: TRBD2
j_call: TRBJ2-7
cdr3_nt: TGTGCCAGCAGCTTAGTAGCGGGAGAGATCTACGAGCAGTACTTC
cdr3_aa: CASSLVAGEIYEQYF

clone_size: NA
v_call: TRBV28
d_call: NA
j_call: TRBJ2-7
cdr3_nt: TGTGCCAGCAGCCTCGTGGGGCTTAGGGAGCAGTACTTC
cdr3_aa: CASSLVGLREQYF